This T cell receptor (beta chain) originates from a study of T-cell reconstitution after alpha-beta-depleted transplantation in children. The CDR3 runs to 15 residues. Germline V gene data show CDR1 as SGHVS and CDR2 as FQNEAQ. Germline trimming cut 2 bases from V and 8 bases from J; bases unmatched to any gene: 6. This sample's TCRbeta library carried unique molecular identifier barcodes. Via MiXCR, TCRdb re-called the PCR reads, giving one row per CDR3 protein. The sample lists around 530,000 distinct CDR3 sequences, approximately 32% occurring once. Specimen: PBMCs from the stem cell graft donor, collected from the stem cell graft. The rearrangement joins TRBV7-8 to TRBJ1-4, with 9 bases fitting TRBD1. The receptor was derived from a human donor who donated a stem cell graft to a child with aplastic anemia. Written as DNA, the CDR3 is TGTGCCAGCAGCTTATTACACAGGGGGCAAGAAAAACTGTTTTTT. Translating gives CASSLLHRGQEKLFF. The whole variable domain, remainder taken from reference TRBV7-8 and TRBJ1-4, is GAGVSQSPRYKVAKRGQDVALRCDPISGHVSLFWYQQALGQGPEFLTYFQNEAQLDKSGLPSDRFFAERPEGSVSTLKIQRTQQEDSAVYLCASSLLHRGQEKLFFGSGTQLSVL.